Listed below are T cell receptor beta chains from one sample, sequenced in a study of CD4 T cells in relation to SARS-CoV-2 and coronaviruses. Their recognized antigens are unknown. Sequenced by immunoSEQ multiplex PCR; TCRdb stores in-frame clones only, minus some. The sample holds 25,000 to 35,000 clones, about 76% seen once. Source material: memory CD4+ T cells from PBMCs, cultured in vitro. These TCRs come from an adult with COVID-19. Each CDR3 is given without its conserved first and last residue.

TRBJ2-7 TRBV27 ASATRDRTYEQY
TRBJ2-3 TRBV5-4 ASSLRDRSADTQY
TRBJ1-5 TRBV18 ASSPAGDNQPQH
TRBJ1-6 TRBV5-5 ASSGDRGNSPLH
TRBJ1-4 TRBV6-5 ASSPHTGGDEKLF
TRBJ2-1 TRBV10-3 AISESGTPQCPL
TRBJ2-3 TRBV12-5 ASGLAGVTDTQY
TRBJ2-5 TRBV7-2 ASSPSKYQETQY
TRBJ2-7 TRBV19 ASSPRVGLAGTYEQY
TRBJ2-7 TRBV29-1 SARTSGSYEQY
TRBJ2-7 TRBV28 ASSPPSGRASYEQY
TRBJ2-3 TRBV6-6 ATRREADTQY